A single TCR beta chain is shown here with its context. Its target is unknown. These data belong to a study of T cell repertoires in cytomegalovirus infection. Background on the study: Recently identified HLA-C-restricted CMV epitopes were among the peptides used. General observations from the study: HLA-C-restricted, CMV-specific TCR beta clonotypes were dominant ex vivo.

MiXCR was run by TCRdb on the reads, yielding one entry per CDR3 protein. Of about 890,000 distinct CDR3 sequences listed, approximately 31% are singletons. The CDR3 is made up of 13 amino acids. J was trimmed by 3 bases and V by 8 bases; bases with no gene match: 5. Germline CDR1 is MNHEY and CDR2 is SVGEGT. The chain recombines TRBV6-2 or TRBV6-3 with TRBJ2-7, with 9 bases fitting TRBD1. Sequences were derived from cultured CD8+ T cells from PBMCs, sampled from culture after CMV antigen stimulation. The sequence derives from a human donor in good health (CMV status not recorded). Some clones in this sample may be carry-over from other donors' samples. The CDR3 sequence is CASLDRGNYEQYV. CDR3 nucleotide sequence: TGTGCCAGCCTGGACAGGGGAAACTACGAGCAGTACGTC.